The clone carrying this T cell receptor beta chain was found many times. Germline lookup yields CDR1 SEHNR and CDR2 FQNEAQ (reference sequence). J was trimmed by 7 bases and V by 2 bases; bases with no gene match: 12. This CDR3 is built from 17 residues. During its preparation, the TCRbeta library received unique molecular identifiers. TCRdb passed the PCR reads through MiXCR, listing each CDR3 protein once. The data contain over 400,000 distinct CDR3 sequences, approximately 41% of them singletons. These data are taken from a study of T-cell reconstitution after alpha-beta-depleted transplantation in children.

The sample was PBMCs, taken before TCRalphabeta/CD19-depleted stem cell transplant. The gene calls are TRBV7-9 and TRBJ2-1; 9 bases map to TRBD2. The sequence derives from a girl under 10 years old with aplastic anemia, due to receive a stem cell transplant. Written as DNA, the CDR3 is TGTGCCAGCAGCTTAACTTTCGGCGGGAGGGCCCGGAATGAGCAGTTCTTC. Translation gives CASSLTFGGRARNEQFF. Using reference TRBV7-9 and TRBJ2-1 for the parts outside the CDR3, the full variable domain is DTGVSQNPRHKITKRGQNVTFRCDPISEHNRLYWYRQTLGQGPEFLTYFQNEAQLEKSRLLSDRFSAERPKGSFSTLEIQRTEQGDSAMYLCASSLTFGGRARNEQFFGPGTRLTVL.